The 7 T cell receptor beta chains reported below all come from one sample, sequenced in a study of T-cell memory formation after mild COVID-19. Using its own MiXCR run on the 5' RACE reads, TCRdb lists one record per CDR3 protein. The sample contains 300,000 to 400,000 distinct CDR3 sequences, around 15% of which appear only once. Sequencing used PBMCs or a T cell subset sorted from them (not recorded which). These receptors came from a young man who had mild COVID-19 (a few samples of this study predate the infection). Cell type and time point are not known.

This clonotype was recorded a few times. This chain uses TRBV28 with TRBJ1-2; D ambiguous. The germline CDR1 and CDR2 sequences are MDHEN and SYDVKM. The V gene lost 7 bases and the J gene lost 8 bases, with 11 bases spanning the gap. The CDR3 totals 11 residues. CDR3 region: CASTQGQGYTF. In DNA form, the CDR3 reads TGTGCCAGCACCCAAGGGCAGGGCTACACCTTC.

This clonotype has only one observation. This chain links TRBV9 with TRBJ2-1; D gene uncertain. Trimming took 2 bases from V and 10 from J, leaving 13 bases between them. CDR3 length: 13 amino acids. Germline loops: CDR1 SGDLS, CDR2 YYNGEE. The CDR3 sequence: CASSVSSLGEQFF. DNA of the CDR3: TGTGCCAGCAGCGTGAGCAGTCTGGGGGAGCAGTTCTTC.

The V gene is TRBV7-2, the J gene TRBJ2-1; D unclear. V lost 5 bases, J lost 9 bases, and 17 bases lay in between. Looked up from germline, CDR1 is SGHTA and CDR2 is FQGNSA. The CDR3 length is 14 residues. The CDR3 DNA is TGTGCCAGCAGCGCAGGATTCGTCAGTAGTGAGCAGTTCTTC. It is translated as CASSAGFVSSEQFF.

The V and J genes are TRBV4-3 and TRBJ2-7, with 7 positions matching TRBD2. Germline V lookup: CDR1 LGHNA, CDR2 YSLEER. The CDR3 contains 15 residues. V was clipped by 3 bases and J by 2 bases; unmatched bases: 7. In nucleotides, the CDR3 is TGCGCCAGCAGCCATGCACGGGGGGAGGCCTACGAGCAGTACTTC. It translates to CASSHARGEAYEQYF.

The genes are TRBV18 and TRBJ2-3; D might be TRBD2 (7 bases). Germline V gene data show CDR1 as KGHSH and CDR2 as LQKENI. The V and J ends lost 1 base and 3 bases respectively, with 11 bases between them. CDR3 length equals 15 residues. CDR3 region: CASSPQGGPTDTQYF. Here the CDR3 DNA reads TGTGCCAGCTCACCACAGGGGGGGCCAACAGATACGCAGTATTTT.

This clonotype came up a few times. The V and J genes are TRBV6-2 or TRBV6-3 and TRBJ2-7, with 10 bases lining up with TRBD1. The CDR3 has 14 amino acids. J lost 2 bases, V lost 5 bases, and 3 bases had no gene match. The germline V gene has CDR1 MNHEY and CDR2 SVGEGT. CDR3 residues: CASSRDRGAYEQYV. CDR3 bases: TGTGCCAGCAGTCGGGACAGGGGAGCCTACGAGCAGTACGTC.

This clonotype has only a few counts. The genes are TRBV4-1 and TRBJ1-1; D perhaps matches TRBD1 (5 bases). The CDR3 is 15 amino acids. Trimming took 3 bases from V and 5 from J, leaving 16 bases between them. Germline lookup yields CDR1 MGHRA and CDR2 YSYEKL. The CDR3 DNA is TGCGCCAGCAGCCAGAGGGACCCGGGTGGAACTGAAGCTTTCTTT. Translating it yields CASSQRDPGGTEAFF.